A selection of T cell receptor beta chains follows, all from one sample in a study of a mutant IDH1 vaccine in newly diagnosed glioma. These TCRs are of unknown antigen specificity. TCRdb keeps only in-frame clones here, not all; method: immunoSEQ multiplex PCR. Of about 40,000 clones listed, approximately 90% are singletons. Sequencing was performed on PBMCs, taken from a glioma patient whose treatment included an IDH1 peptide vaccine. These receptors were collected from a man aged 50 to 59 with glioma. The CDR3 runs from the conserved cysteine through the conserved F or W.

V gene	J gene	CDR3 protein
TRBV5-1	TRBJ2-2	CASSPRDTNTGELFF
TRBV7-9	TRBJ2-2	CASRYLSGSTGELFF
TRBV7-6	TRBJ1-5	CASSLGSGQRNQPQHF
TRBV5-6	TRBJ1-1	CASSLMDRGAVFTAFF
TRBV29-1	TRBJ2-3	CSVEPGGQGDTQYF
TRBV5-1	TRBJ2-3	CASSLVGLAYSTDTQYF
TRBV19	TRBJ2-7	CASSIQGGVSYEQYF
TRBV19	TRBJ2-2	CASSRTSGNTGELFF
TRBV14	TRBJ2-1	CASSQDRTSGREVLNEQFF
TRBV2	TRBJ1-5	CASSDLPMGNQPQHF
TRBV4-2	TRBJ2-1	CASSQEGQDFFYNEQFF
TRBV7-2	TRBJ1-1	CASSLQGGLTEAFF
TRBV5-1	TRBJ2-7	CASSSGTGGYEQYF
TRBV6-6	TRBJ1-1	CASSATGLGTEAFF
TRBV6-4	TRBJ2-7	CASSDPRLTACYEQYF
TRBV6-6	TRBJ1-4	CASRDTDIGLFF
TRBV10-1	TRBJ1-4	CASVGRGEKLFF
TRBV4-1	TRBJ2-2	CASSQDPPRVGRTGELFF
TRBV29-1	.	CSVGRAGGREIEQYF
TRBV5-1	TRBJ2-1	CASSSGTSGSAGYNEQFF
TRBV4-2	TRBJ1-5	CASSQDVGGGIGQPQHF
TRBV18	TRBJ1-4	CASSPGQTEKLFF
TRBV30	TRBJ1-5	CAWSEGGISNQPQHF
TRBV5-1	TRBJ2-7	CASSALAGGYEQYF
TRBV6-1	TRBJ1-5	CASSETAPPQPQHF
TRBV9	TRBJ2-5	CASSAGTSVAQETQYF
TRBV6-5	TRBJ1-1	CASRGNTEAFF
TRBV9	TRBJ2-7	CASSPSEGSTYEQYF
TRBV2	TRBJ2-2	CASRSQESTGELFF
TRBV18	TRBJ1-6	CASSPTGYNSPLHF
TRBV13	TRBJ1-4	CASSLQGYTRKLFF
TRBV30	TRBJ1-2	CAWRDRGFNYGYTF
TRBV19	TRBJ1-1	CASSISSNGGTEAFF
TRBV6-5	TRBJ2-3	CASRREVLSTDTQYF
TRBV4-1	TRBJ2-5	CASSQEPSGRSRTQYF
TRBV4-3	TRBJ2-1	CASSQKQGGGGYGYEQFF
TRBV6-5	TRBJ1-1	CASRPRGGSWTEAFF
TRBV6-1	TRBJ1-5	CASSGGSTDSNQPQHF
TRBV7-9	TRBJ1-4	CASSFGQGSEKLFF
TRBV4-3	TRBJ2-5	CASSQEGTLGGTQYF
TRBV27	TRBJ1-1	CASSLFSGSTEAFF
TRBV28	TRBJ1-1	CASSRTGSEAFF
TRBV18	TRBJ2-2	CASSPQDTGELFF
TRBV7-2	TRBJ2-1	CASSLRRADNEQFF
TRBV7-6	TRBJ2-6	CASSYDPSGANVLTF